The 32 T cell receptor beta chains listed next were all sequenced from one sample in a study of OX40 agonist ivuxolimab in advanced cancers. Sequenced by immunoSEQ multiplex PCR; TCRdb stores in-frame clones only, minus some. The profile shows tens of thousands of clones, around four fifths of them singletons. This specimen consisted of CD4+ or CD8+ T cells sorted from blood, obtained in a trial of the OX40 agonist ivuxolimab. All receptors derive from an adult with an advanced solid tumor such as melanoma, head and neck, liver or kidney cancer.

The V gene is TRBV11-2, the J gene TRBJ2-7; D not resolved. The CDR3 extends over 12 amino acids. V was trimmed by 0 bases and J by 3 bases, leaving 3 bases between them. Germline CDR1 and CDR2: SGHAT and FQNNGV. The CDR3 region has the DNA TGTGCCAGCAGCTTAGATCGCTACGAGCAGTACTTC. This translates into CASSLDRYEQYF.

This chain links TRBV9 with TRBJ2-5, with D maybe TRBD2 (5 bases). CDR1 and CDR2 from the germline V gene are SGDLS and YYNGEE. CDR3 length: 15 amino acids. V was trimmed by 3 bases and J by 2 bases, leaving 14 bases between them. The DNA of the CDR3 is TGTGCCAGCAGCGGTAGTCTCGGGATTCAAGAGACCCAGTACTTC. Its translation: CASSGSLGIQETQYF.

This clone was seen only once. The chain combines TRBV6-1 with TRBJ1-1; no reliable D call. Germline V gene sequence: CDR1 MNHNS, CDR2 SASEGT. This CDR3 is 14 amino acids long. V was pared by 5 bases and J by 1 base, with 11 bases between. CDR3 sequence: CASSFWTENTEAFF. CDR3 nucleotide sequence: TGTGCCAGCAGTTTCTGGACTGAGAACACTGAAGCTTTCTTT.

The J gene is TRBJ2-1, the V gene TRBV27; 9 bases align to TRBD2. The germline CDR1 and CDR2 sequences are MNHEY and SMNVEV (reference sequence). The ends lost 5 bases at V and 6 bases at J; junction bases unmatched: 8. The CDR3 length is 15 residues. The CDR3 DNA follows: TGTGCCAGCAGTCCCTGGGGCGGGAGGGCCAATGAGCAGTTCTTC. Translation: CASSPWGGRANEQFF.

CDR3 sequence: CASSFDTLNYGYTF. Here the CDR3 DNA reads TGTGCCAGCAGCTTTGATACCCTAAACTATGGCTACACCTTC. This chain connects TRBV5-4 to TRBJ1-2; D gene uncertain. V gave up 2 bases and J gave up 2 bases, with 10 bases separating them. Germline CDR1 SGHNT, CDR2 YYREEE (reference sequence). This CDR3 has 14 residues.

The chain has TRBV7-3 and TRBJ2-2; no firm D call. Trimming left V 5 bases short and J 2 bases short, with 3 bases between. The CDR3 totals 12 residues. Germline CDR1 is SGHTA and CDR2 is FQGTGA. The CDR3 DNA reads as TGTGCCAGCAGCCCAAACACCGGGGAGCTGTTTTTT. Protein sequence: CASSPNTGELFF.

This chain joins TRBV6-5 and TRBJ2-7; maybe TRBD2 (5 bases). This CDR3 is built from 15 residues. Trimming cost V 7 bases and J 2 bases, with 18 bases left between them. Germline-derived CDR1 and CDR2 are MNHEY and SVGAGI. CDR3 sequence: CASMPGVWETYEQYF. CDR3 nucleotide sequence: TGTGCCAGCATGCCCGGAGTTTGGGAGACCTACGAGCAGTACTTC.

The genes are TRBV5-1 and TRBJ2-3; TRBD2 agrees at 10 bases. The V segment lost 2 bases and the J segment 4 bases; nucleotides outside the gene matches: 7. The germline gives CDR1 SGHRS, CDR2 YFSETQ. This CDR3 region has 16 residues. The CDR3 protein is CASSLQAGGQSDTQYF. CDR3 nucleotides: TGCGCCAGCAGCTTACAAGCGGGGGGGCAGTCAGATACGCAGTATTTT.

Written as DNA, the CDR3 is TGTGCCAGCAGCCCACCCGCTGGACAGGTTTTCTCTGGGGCCAACGTCCTGACTTTC. Translating gives CASSPPAGQVFSGANVLTF. The rearrangement joins TRBV5-6 to TRBJ2-6; 7 bases match TRBD1. Unmatched junction bases numbered 13, after V lost 4 bases and J lost 0 bases. This CDR3 contains 19 residues. Germline V gene lookup returns CDR1 SGHDT and CDR2 YYEEEE.

The rearrangement links TRBV6-5 to TRBJ2-7; 8 bases fit TRBD1. The CDR3 has 15 amino acids. Trimming at V came to 2 bases and at J to 4 bases, leaving 7 bases not matched to a gene. Germline loops: CDR1 MNHEY, CDR2 SVGAGI. For the CDR3, the DNA is TGTGCCAGCAGTTACCGTTCAGGGGGCGGTTACGAGCAGTACTTC. Residues: CASSYRSGGGYEQYF.

Concerning this clone itself: Other nucleotide sequences in the sample specify the same CDR3. V is TRBV30 and J is TRBJ1-5, with D perhaps matching TRBD1 (5 bases). V gave up 0 bases and J gave up 4 bases, with 7 bases separating them. The germline V gene has CDR1 GTSNPN and CDR2 SVGIG (reference sequence). The length of the CDR3 is 13 residues. The CDR3 DNA reads as TGTGCCTGGAGTGTGAGGGGTAATCAGCCCCAGCATTTT. It specifies CAWSVRGNQPQHF. Using reference TRBV30 and TRBJ1-5 for the parts outside the CDR3, the full variable domain is SQTIHQWPATLVQPVGSPLSLECTVEGTSNPNLYWYRQAAGRGLQLLFYSVGIGQISSEVPQNLSASRPQDRQFILSSKKLLLSDSGFYLCAWSVRGNQPQHFGDGTRLSIL.

As concerns this clone: Other DNA sequences in the same sample also yield this CDR3. The chain employs TRBV5-6 and TRBJ1-4; D remains ambiguous. This CDR3 is 15 amino acids long. The germline CDR1 and CDR2 sequences are SGHDT and YYEEEE. V shed 3 bases and J shed 5 bases, with 14 bases lying between them. The CDR3 region is CASSWVDRKNEKLFF. The CDR3 DNA is TGTGCCAGCAGCTGGGTGGATCGGAAAAATGAAAAACTGTTTTTT.

J is TRBJ1-4 and V is TRBV6-1, with 8 bases fitting TRBD1. Germline loops: CDR1 MNHNS, CDR2 SASEGT. This CDR3 region has 15 residues. Unmatched junction bases numbered 8, after V lost 4 bases and J lost 7 bases. The CDR3 DNA reads TGTGCCAGCAGTGTAAGGCCCGGGACAGGTGAAAAACTGTTTTTT. It yields the protein CASSVRPGTGEKLFF.

This chain connects TRBV28 to TRBJ1-3, with D perhaps matching TRBD1 (5 bases). Germline-derived CDR1 and CDR2 are MDHEN and SYDVKM. The CDR3 runs 18 residues. Deletions cut 1 base from V and 0 bases from J, with 16 bases between. The CDR3 spells CASSLYPQPGTSGNTIYF. In DNA form, the CDR3 reads TGTGCCAGCAGTTTATACCCCCAGCCAGGGACCTCTGGAAACACCATATATTTT.

V gene TRBV6-1 combines with J gene TRBJ2-1; TRBD2 aligns across 7 bases. Germline V gene lookup returns CDR1 MNHNS and CDR2 SASEGT. The CDR3 sequence is 15 residues long. The V gene end was trimmed by 1 base and the J gene end by 2 bases; junction bases not matched to a gene: 2. The CDR3 nucleotides are TGTGCCAGCAGTGAAGGGACTAGGGCCTACAATGAGCAGTTCTTC. As protein: CASSEGTRAYNEQFF.

This chain uses TRBV21-1 with TRBJ2-3; the D call in the table, TRBD2, was not verified against the DNA. TRBV21-1 is deemed a pseudogene. The CDR3 loop spans 17 amino acids. The CDR3 loop reads CASSKVGTSGRAATQYF. Written as DNA, the CDR3 is TGTGCCAGCAGCAAAGTAGGGACTAGCGGGAGGGCAGCTACGCAGTATTTT.

V usage is TRBV5-3 and J usage is TRBJ2-7; D is uncertain. TRBV5-3 is an ORF, with its function uncertain. The V gene lost 2 bases and the J gene lost 6 bases, with 9 bases spanning the gap. CDR3 length: 12 residues. This CDR3 is CARSFRFREQYF. The CDR3 bases are TGTGCCAGAAGCTTCAGGTTTCGCGAGCAGTACTTC.

There are a few counts of this clone. The chain uses TRBV6-4 and TRBJ1-2, with 8 bases matching TRBD1. This CDR3 spans 15 amino acids. Trimming removed 4 bases from V and 6 bases from J; junction bases left unmatched: 10. The V gene's germline CDR1 is MRHNA and CDR2 SNTAGT. The CDR3 DNA sequence: TGTGCCAGCAGTGTAGTGGCAGGGGGCGCGGATGGCTACACCTTC. It is translated as CASSVVAGGADGYTF.

This chain joins TRBV7-6 and TRBJ1-1; no clear D. Germline-derived CDR1 and CDR2 are SGHVS and FNYEAQ. This CDR3 is 14 amino acids long. V lost 3 bases, J lost 7 bases, and 15 bases lay in between. The CDR3 is CASSLDPLGIEAFF. CDR3 bases: TGTGCCAGCAGCTTGGACCCCCTTGGAATTGAAGCTTTCTTT.

This clone was recorded at least ten times. J is TRBJ2-3 and V is TRBV18; 9 bases agree with TRBD1. There are 15 residues in the CDR3. CDR1 and CDR2 (germline): KGHSH, LQKENI. V shed 5 bases and J 7 bases; nucleotides not matched to a gene: 10. CDR3 residues: CASSITQGAENTQYF. The CDR3 DNA is TGTGCCAGCTCAATCACACAGGGGGCTGAGAATACGCAGTATTTT.

This chain uses TRBV5-5 with TRBJ2-1; 14 nucleotides agree with TRBD2. Germline V CDR1 and CDR2: SGHKS, YYEKEE (reference sequence). V shed 3 bases and J 8 bases; nucleotides not matched to a gene: 4. The CDR3 has 15 amino acids. DNA of the CDR3: TGTGCCAGCAGCTCGGGACTAGCGGGAGTGGATGAGCAGTTCTTC. It encodes CASSSGLAGVDEQFF.

This clone was seen only a few times. The same CDR3 arises from other DNA sequences in this sample as well. The rearrangement joins TRBV2 to TRBJ2-5, with a weak D call TRBD2 (6 bases). CDR1 SNHLY and CDR2 FYNNEI come from the germline V gene. CDR3 length: 13 amino acids. The V and J ends lost 4 bases and 2 bases respectively, with 8 bases between them. The CDR3 region is CASSVGGQETQYF. DNA of the CDR3: TGTGCCAGCAGTGTTGGGGGGCAAGAGACCCAGTACTTC.

The gene calls are TRBV30 and TRBJ2-2; TRBD2 matches at 7 bases. Germline V gene sequence: CDR1 GTSNPN, CDR2 SVGIG (reference sequence). V dropped 3 bases and J dropped 4; count of bases not matched to a gene: 11. This CDR3 is 16 amino acids long. CDR3 in DNA: TGTGCCTGGAGAGTTCTTGGCGGGAGAGGCACCGGGGAGCTGTTTTTT. Its translation: CAWRVLGGRGTGELFF.

The CDR3 spells CASRLLPGNSRARADTQYF. In DNA, the CDR3 is TGTGCCAGCAGGCTACTACCGGGGAATTCTCGCGCCAGGGCCGATACGCAGTATTTT. V is TRBV27 and J is TRBJ2-3; D possibly matches TRBD1 or TRBD2 (5 bases each). Germline CDR1 MNHEY, CDR2 SMNVEV (reference sequence). The CDR3 is made up of 19 amino acids. Between the trimmed V and J ends, which lost 6 bases and 6 bases, there was a span of 31 bases.

The chain has TRBV6-4 and TRBJ2-2, with D hard to call. This CDR3 is 13 amino acids long. Germline V gene sequence: CDR1 MRHNA, CDR2 SNTAGT. Trimming stripped 0 bases from V and 3 bases from J, with 2 bases between. In DNA, the CDR3 is TGTGCCAGCAGTGACTCGGACACCGGGGAGCTGTTTTTT. Encoded protein: CASSDSDTGELFF.

This rearrangement joins TRBV7-2 to TRBJ1-3, with 8 positions matching TRBD1. The CDR3 totals 15 residues. CDR1 and CDR2 (germline): SGHTA, FQGNSA. Losses at the gene ends were 0 bases for V and 3 bases for J; bases not matched to a gene: 1. CDR3 bases: TGTGCCAGCAGCTTAGCGGGACAGGTTGGAAACACCATATATTTT. This codes for CASSLAGQVGNTIYF.

This clone appeared a few times. The CDR3: CASSRAGQTANYGYTF. CDR3 DNA sequence: TGTGCCAGCAGCCGGGCCGGGCAAACCGCTAACTATGGCTACACCTTC. V usage is TRBV4-2 and J usage is TRBJ1-2; D call uncertain. Germline V lookup: CDR1 LGHNA, CDR2 YNFKEQ. Deletions cut 4 bases from V and 0 bases from J, with 15 bases between. The CDR3 is 16 amino acids.

This chain links TRBV6-5 with TRBJ2-3; the D is unclear. The CDR3 extends over 15 amino acids. The germline V and J ends were trimmed by 0 bases and 2 bases, with 9 bases remaining between them. The germline V gene has CDR1 MNHEY and CDR2 SVGAGI. The DNA of the CDR3 is TGTGCCAGCAGTTACTCAGGCCGCATCACAGATACGCAGTATTTT. Translated: CASSYSGRITDTQYF.

V gene TRBV7-9 combines with J gene TRBJ1-4; no reliable D call. From germline, CDR1 is SEHNR and CDR2 FQNEAQ (reference sequence). V lost 5 bases and J lost 3, with 13 bases in between. The CDR3 runs 15 residues. This chain's CDR3 is CASSKEGLPNEKLFF. CDR3 nucleotides: TGTGCCAGCAGCAAAGAGGGCCTTCCTAATGAAAAACTGTTTTTT. Supplemented by reference TRBV7-9 and TRBJ1-4, the full variable domain reads DTGVSQNPRHKITKRGQNVTFRCDPISEHNRLYWYRQTLGQGPEFLTYFQNEAQLEKSRLLSDRFSAERPKGSFSTLEIQRTEQGDSAMYLCASSKEGLPNEKLFFGSGTQLSVL.

The chain couples TRBV11-2 to TRBJ1-1; the D gene is possibly TRBD1 (5 bases). Germline-derived CDR1 and CDR2 are SGHAT and FQNNGV. The CDR3 is made up of 16 amino acids. Trimming took 1 base from V and 2 from J, leaving 14 bases between them. CDR3 sequence reads: CASSLVGPGLNTEAFF. CDR3 sequence (DNA): TGTGCCAGCAGCTTAGTGGGCCCGGGACTTAACACTGAAGCTTTCTTT.

This chain joins TRBV7-2 and TRBJ1-2, with 8 bases aligning to TRBD1. V was pared by 4 bases and J by 2 bases, with 3 bases of the junction left unmatched. The germline gives CDR1 SGHTA, CDR2 FQGNSA. The CDR3 runs to 14 residues. CDR3 DNA sequence: TGTGCCAGCAGCTGGGACAGGAACAACTATGGCTACACCTTC. The encoded protein is CASSWDRNNYGYTF.

The rearrangement links TRBV4-2 to TRBJ1-2, with D unresolved. From germline, CDR1 is LGHNA and CDR2 YNFKEQ. The CDR3 covers 14 residues. V lost 3 bases, J lost 6 bases, and 14 bases lay in between. Here the CDR3 reads CASSHKFEGHGYTF. The CDR3 DNA sequence: TGTGCCAGCAGCCACAAATTCGAGGGTCATGGCTACACCTTC.